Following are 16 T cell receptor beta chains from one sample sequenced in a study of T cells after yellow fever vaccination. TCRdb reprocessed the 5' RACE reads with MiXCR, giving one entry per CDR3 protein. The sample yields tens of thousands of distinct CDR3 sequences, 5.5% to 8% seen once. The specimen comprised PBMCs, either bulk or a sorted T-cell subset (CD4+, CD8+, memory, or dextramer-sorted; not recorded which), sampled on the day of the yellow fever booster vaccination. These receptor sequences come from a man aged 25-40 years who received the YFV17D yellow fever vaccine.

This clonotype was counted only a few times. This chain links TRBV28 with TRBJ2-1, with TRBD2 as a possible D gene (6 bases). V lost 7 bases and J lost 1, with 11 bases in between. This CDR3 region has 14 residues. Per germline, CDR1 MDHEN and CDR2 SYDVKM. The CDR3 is CASTRAGSYNEQFF. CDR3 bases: TGTGCCAGCACTCGGGCGGGGTCCTACAATGAGCAGTTCTTC.

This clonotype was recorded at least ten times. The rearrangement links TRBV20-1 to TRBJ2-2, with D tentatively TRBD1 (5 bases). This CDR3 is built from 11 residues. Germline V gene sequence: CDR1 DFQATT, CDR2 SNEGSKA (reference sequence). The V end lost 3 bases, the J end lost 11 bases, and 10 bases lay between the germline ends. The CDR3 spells CSASTGPELFF. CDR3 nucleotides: TGCAGTGCTAGTACAGGTCCTGAGCTGTTTTTT.

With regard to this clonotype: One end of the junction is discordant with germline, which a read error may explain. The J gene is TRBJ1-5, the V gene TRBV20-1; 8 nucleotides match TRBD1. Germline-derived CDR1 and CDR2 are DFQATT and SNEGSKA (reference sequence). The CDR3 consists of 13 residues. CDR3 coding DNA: TGCAGTGCTAGGACAGGGGAGTATCAGACCCAGCATTTT. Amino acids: CSARTGEYQTQHF.

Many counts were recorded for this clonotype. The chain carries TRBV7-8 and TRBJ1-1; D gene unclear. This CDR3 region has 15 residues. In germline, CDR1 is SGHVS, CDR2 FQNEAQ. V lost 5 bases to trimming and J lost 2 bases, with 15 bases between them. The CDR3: CASSVPPGDNTEAFF. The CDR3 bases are TGTGCCAGCAGCGTACCCCCGGGAGATAACACTGAAGCTTTCTTT.

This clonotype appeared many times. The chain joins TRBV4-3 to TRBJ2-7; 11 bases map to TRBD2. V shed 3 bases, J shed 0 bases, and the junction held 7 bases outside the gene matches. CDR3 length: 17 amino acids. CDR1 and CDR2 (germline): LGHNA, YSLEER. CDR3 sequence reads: CASSQQTSGASSYEQYF. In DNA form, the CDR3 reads TGCGCCAGCAGCCAGCAGACTAGCGGGGCTAGCTCCTACGAGCAGTACTTC.

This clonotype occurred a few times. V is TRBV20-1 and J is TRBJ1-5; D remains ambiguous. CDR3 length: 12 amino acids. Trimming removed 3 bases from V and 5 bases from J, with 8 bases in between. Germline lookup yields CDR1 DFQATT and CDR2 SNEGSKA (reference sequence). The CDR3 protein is CSARSGDQPQHF. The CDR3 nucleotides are TGCAGTGCTAGGAGTGGGGATCAGCCCCAGCATTTT.

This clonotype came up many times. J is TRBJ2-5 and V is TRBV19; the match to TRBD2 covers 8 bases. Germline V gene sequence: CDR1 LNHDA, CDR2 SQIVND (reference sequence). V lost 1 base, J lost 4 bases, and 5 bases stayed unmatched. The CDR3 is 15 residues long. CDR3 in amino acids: CASSIAGGPRETQYF. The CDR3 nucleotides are TGTGCCAGTAGTATAGCGGGAGGGCCACGAGAGACCCAGTACTTC.

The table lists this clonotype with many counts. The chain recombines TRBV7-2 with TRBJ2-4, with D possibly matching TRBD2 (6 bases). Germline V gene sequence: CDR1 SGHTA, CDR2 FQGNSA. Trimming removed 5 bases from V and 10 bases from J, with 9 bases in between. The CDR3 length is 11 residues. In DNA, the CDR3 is TGTGCCAGCAGCGGTAGCGGAATTCAGTACTTC. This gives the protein CASSGSGIQYF.

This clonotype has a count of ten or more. CDR3 protein: CASSLQPDSYEQYF. The CDR3 region has the DNA TGTGCCAGCAGTTTGCAACCGGACTCCTACGAGCAGTACTTC. This sequence joins TRBV27 and TRBJ2-7; no clear D gene. The CDR3 runs to 14 residues. CDR1 is MNHEY and CDR2 is SMNVEV in the germline V gene (reference sequence). With 3 bases removed from V and 0 bases from J, the gap between germline ends came to 9 bases.

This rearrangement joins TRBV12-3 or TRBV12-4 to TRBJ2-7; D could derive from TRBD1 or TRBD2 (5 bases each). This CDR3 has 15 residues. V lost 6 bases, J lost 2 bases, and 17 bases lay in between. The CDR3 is CASRPQGRKTYEQYF. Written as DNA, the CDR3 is TGTGCCAGCAGGCCGCAGGGACGGAAAACCTACGAGCAGTACTTC.

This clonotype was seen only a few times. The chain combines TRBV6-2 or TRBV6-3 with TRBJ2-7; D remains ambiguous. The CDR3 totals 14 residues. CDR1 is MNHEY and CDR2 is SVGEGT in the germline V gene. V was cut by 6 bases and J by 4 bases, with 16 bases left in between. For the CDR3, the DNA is TGTGCCAGCAGCCCCCTCCTGGGCGAATACGAGCAGTACTTC. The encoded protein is CASSPLLGEYEQYF.

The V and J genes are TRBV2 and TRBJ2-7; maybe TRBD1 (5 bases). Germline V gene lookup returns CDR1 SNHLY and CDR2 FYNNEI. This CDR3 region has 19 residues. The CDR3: CTCSLYRFSTSDKNYEQYF. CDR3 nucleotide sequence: TGTACCTGCAGTTTATATCGGTTTAGTACCTCGGACAAGAACTACGAGCAGTACTTC.

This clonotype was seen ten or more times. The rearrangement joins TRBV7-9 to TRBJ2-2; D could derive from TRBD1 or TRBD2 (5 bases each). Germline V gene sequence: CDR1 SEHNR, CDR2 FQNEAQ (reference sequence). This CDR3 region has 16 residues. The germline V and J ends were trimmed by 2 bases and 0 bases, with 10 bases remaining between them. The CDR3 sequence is CASSLRDLSNTGELFF. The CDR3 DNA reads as TGTGCCAGCAGCTTAAGGGACCTATCGAACACCGGGGAGCTGTTTTTT.

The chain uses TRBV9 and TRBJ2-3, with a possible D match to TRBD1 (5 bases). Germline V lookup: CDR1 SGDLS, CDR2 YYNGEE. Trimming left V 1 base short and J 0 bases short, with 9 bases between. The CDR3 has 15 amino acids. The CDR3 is CASSVTDSSTDTQYF. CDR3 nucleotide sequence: TGTGCCAGCAGCGTAACTGACAGTAGCACAGATACGCAGTATTTT.

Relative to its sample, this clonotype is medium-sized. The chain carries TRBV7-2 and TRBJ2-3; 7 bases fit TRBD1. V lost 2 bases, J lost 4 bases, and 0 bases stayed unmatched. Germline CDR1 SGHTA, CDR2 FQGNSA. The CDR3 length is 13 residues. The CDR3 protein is CASSLQGADTQYF. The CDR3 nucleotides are TGTGCCAGCAGCTTACAGGGGGCAGATACGCAGTATTTT.

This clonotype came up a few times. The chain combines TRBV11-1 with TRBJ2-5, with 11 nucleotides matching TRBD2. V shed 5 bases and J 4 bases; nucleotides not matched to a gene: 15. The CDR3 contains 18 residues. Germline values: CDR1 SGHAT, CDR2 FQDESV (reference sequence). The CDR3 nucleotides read TGTGCCAGCAGCCAAGGAGGGGCTAGCGGGAGGTCCATAGAGACCCAGTACTTC. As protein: CASSQGGASGRSIETQYF.